This TCR beta chain was captured in a study of CD8+ T cells in alopecia areata. At the level of the study: Treatment ran 6 to 18 months, with 6 months of follow-up afterward. Overall study results and limits: Resident alphabeta T-cell populations of normal skin are likewise subject to sequencing in scalp samples.

Sequencing used cDNA as its template, made by extracting RNA and reverse transcribing it. Data came from immunoSEQ multiplex PCR; TCRdb stores just in-frame clones and leaves some out. The sample shows roughly 200,000 clones, roughly 60% of them seen only once. As regards this clone: Its antigen is still unknown.

The CDR3 totals 15 residues. The V and J ends lost 6 bases and 0 bases respectively, with 14 bases between them. The V gene's germline CDR1 is MNHNY and CDR2 SVGAGI (reference sequence). The chain carries TRBV6-6 and TRBJ1-2; TRBD1 might be the D (5 bases). This sample comprised CD4+ T cells sorted from blood, obtained at week 0. The clonotype was recovered from a human donor with alopecia areata. The CDR3: CASRPTDLANYGYTF. The CDR3 coding sequence is TGTGCCAGCAGGCCGACAGATCTAGCTAACTATGGCTACACCTTC.